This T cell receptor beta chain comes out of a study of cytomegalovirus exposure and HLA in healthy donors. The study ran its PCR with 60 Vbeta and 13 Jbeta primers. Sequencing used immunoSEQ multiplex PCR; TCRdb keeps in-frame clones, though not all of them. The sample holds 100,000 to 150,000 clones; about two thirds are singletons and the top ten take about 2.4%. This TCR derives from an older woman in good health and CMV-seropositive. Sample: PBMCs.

CDR3 DNA: TGTGCCAGCAGCCCCGGGAACACTGAAGCTTTCTTT. It yields the protein CASSPGNTEAFF. This chain joins TRBV5-4 and TRBJ1-1; D is unclear. V was cut by 4 bases and J by 1 base, with 5 bases left in between. The CDR3 runs 12 residues. Per germline, CDR1 SGHNT and CDR2 YYREEE (reference sequence).